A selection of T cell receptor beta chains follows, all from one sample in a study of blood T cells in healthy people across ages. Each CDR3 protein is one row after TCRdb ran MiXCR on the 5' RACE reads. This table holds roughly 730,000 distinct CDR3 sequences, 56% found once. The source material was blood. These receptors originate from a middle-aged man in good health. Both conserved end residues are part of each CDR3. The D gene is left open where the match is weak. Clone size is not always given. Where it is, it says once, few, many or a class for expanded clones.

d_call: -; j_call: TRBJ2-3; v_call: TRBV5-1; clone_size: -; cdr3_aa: CASSWGPGDPSTDTQYF; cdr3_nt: TGCGCCAGCAGCTGGGGACCGGGGGATCCTAGCACAGATACGCAGTATTTT
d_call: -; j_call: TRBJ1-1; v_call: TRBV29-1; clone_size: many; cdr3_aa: CTAWGFGTEAFF; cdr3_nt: TGCACGGCTTGGGGTTTTGGCACTGAAGCTTTCTTT
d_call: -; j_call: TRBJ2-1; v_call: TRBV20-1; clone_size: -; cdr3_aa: CSASDPAKTYNEQFF; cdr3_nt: TGCAGTGCTAGCGACCCCGCAAAAACCTACAATGAGCAGTTCTTC
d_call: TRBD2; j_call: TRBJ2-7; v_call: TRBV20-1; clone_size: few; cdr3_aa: CSARGVSATSATSYEQYF; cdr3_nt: TGCAGTGCTAGAGGTGTAAGTGCCACTAGCGCCACCTCCTACGAGCAGTACTTC
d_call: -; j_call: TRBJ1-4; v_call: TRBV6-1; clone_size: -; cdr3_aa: CASSSPGTANEKLFF; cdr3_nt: TGTGCCAGCAGTTCCCCCGGGACTGCTAATGAAAAACTGTTTTTT
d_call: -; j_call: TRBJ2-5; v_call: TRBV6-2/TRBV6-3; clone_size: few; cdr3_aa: CASSYSNSVRETQYF; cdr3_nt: TGTGCCAGCAGTTACTCGAATTCAGTCCGAGAGACCCAGTACTTC
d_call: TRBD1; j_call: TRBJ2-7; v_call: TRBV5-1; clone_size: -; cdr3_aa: CASGQRTGGFGEQYF; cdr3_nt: TGCGCCAGCGGGCAAAGGACAGGGGGATTTGGCGAGCAGTACTTC
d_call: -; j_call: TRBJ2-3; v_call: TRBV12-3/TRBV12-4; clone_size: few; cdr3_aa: CASSPDRHGEQYF; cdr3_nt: TGTGCCAGCAGTCCCGACAGGCACGGGGAGCAGTATTTT
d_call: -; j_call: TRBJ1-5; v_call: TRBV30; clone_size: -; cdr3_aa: CAWSGTQDQPQHF; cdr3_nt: TGTGCCTGGAGTGGGACACAAGATCAGCCCCAGCATTTT
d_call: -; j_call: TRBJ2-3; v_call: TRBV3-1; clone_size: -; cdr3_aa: CASSQSMLNTDTQYF; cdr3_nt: TGTGCCAGCAGCCAAAGCATGCTTAACACAGATACGCAGTATTTT
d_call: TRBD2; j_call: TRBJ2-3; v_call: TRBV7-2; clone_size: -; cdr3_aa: CASSLVERGDTDTQYF; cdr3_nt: TGTGCCAGCAGCTTAGTTGAGCGGGGGGACACAGATACGCAGTATTTT
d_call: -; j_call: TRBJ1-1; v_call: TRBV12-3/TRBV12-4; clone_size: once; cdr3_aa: CASKHRVQHTEAFF; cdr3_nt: TGTGCCAGCAAACACAGGGTTCAGCACACTGAAGCTTTCTTT
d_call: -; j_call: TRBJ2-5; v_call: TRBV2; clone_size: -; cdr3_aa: CASSEADPGRLVEGTQYF; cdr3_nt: TGTGCCAGCAGTGAAGCTGACCCGGGCAGGCTTGTGGAAGGGACCCAGTACTTC
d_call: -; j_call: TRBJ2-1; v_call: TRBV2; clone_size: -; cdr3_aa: CASRGETGRGSEQFF; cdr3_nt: TGTGCCAGCAGGGGGGAGACAGGGAGGGGGAGTGAGCAGTTCTTC
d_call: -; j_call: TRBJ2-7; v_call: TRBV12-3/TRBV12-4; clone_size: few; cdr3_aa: CASSLQVSYEQYF; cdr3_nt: TGTGCCAGCAGTTTGCAGGTCTCCTACGAGCAGTACTTC
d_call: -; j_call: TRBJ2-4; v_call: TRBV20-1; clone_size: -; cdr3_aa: CSAEGGGSKNIQYF; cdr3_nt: TGCAGTGCTGAGGGAGGGGGATCCAAAAACATTCAGTACTTC
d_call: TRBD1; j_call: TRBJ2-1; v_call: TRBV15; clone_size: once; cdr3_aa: CATSRDRTGIYNEQFF; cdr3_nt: TGTGCCACCAGCAGAGATCGGACAGGGATCTACAATGAGCAGTTCTTC
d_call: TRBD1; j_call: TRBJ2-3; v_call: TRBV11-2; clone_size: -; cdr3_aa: CASSLGDRANADTQYF; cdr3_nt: TGTGCCAGCAGCTTAGGCGACAGGGCCAACGCAGATACGCAGTATTTT
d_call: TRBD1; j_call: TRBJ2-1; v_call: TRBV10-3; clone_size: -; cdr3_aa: CAIRGTGQSNEQFF; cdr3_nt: TGTGCCATCAGGGGGACAGGGCAGTCCAATGAGCAGTTCTTC
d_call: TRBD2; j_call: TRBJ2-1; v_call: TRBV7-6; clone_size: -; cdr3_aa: CASSLEGAGAYNEQFF; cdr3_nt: TGTGCCAGCAGCTTAGAGGGAGCGGGGGCTTACAATGAGCAGTTCTTC
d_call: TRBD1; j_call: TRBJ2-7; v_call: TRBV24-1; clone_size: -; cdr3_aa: CATSDLTGGIYEQYF; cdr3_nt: TGTGCCACCAGTGACCTGACAGGGGGGATCTACGAGCAGTACTTC
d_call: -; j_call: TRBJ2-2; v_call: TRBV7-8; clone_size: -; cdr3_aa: CASSSESTLSNTGELFF; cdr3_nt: TGTGCCAGCAGCTCCGAGTCGACACTAAGTAACACCGGGGAGCTGTTTTTT
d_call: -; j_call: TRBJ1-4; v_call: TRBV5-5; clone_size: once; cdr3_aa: CASSLMGPFEKLFF; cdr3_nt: TGTGCCAGCAGCTTGATGGGACCCTTTGAAAAACTGTTTTTT
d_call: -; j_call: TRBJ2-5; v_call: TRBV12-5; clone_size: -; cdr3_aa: CASQKGIQETQYF; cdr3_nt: TGTGCTAGCCAGAAGGGTATTCAAGAGACCCAGTACTTC
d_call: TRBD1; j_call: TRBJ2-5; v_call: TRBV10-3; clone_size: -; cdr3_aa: CAISESTRSGTGGTQYF; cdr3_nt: TGTGCCATCAGTGAGTCGACTCGAAGCGGGACAGGGGGGACCCAGTACTTC
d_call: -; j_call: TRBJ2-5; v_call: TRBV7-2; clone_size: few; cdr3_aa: CASTFGETQYF; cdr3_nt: TGTGCCAGCACGTTCGGGGAGACCCAGTACTTC
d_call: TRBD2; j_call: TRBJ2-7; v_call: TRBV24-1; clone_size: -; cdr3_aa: CATSDPTSGNYEQYF; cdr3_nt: TGTGCCACCAGTGATCCAACTAGCGGCAACTACGAGCAGTACTTC
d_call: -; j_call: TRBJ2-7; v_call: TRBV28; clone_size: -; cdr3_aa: CASSFLTGVQLRSSYEQYF; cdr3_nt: TGTGCCAGCAGTTTCTTAACCGGGGTGCAACTAAGGAGCTCCTACGAGCAGTACTTC
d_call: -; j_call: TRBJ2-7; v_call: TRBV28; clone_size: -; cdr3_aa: CASSSIRGYEQYF; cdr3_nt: TGTGCCAGCAGTTCGATCAGGGGCTACGAGCAGTACTTC
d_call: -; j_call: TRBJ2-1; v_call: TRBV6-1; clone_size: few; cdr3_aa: CASSEDRGSISNEQFF; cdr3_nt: TGTGCCAGCAGTGAAGACCGGGGGAGCATTTCCAATGAGCAGTTCTTC
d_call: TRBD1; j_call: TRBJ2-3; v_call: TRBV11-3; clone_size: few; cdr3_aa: CASSLRGQEADTQYF; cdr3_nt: TGTGCCAGCAGCTTGAGGGGACAGGAAGCAGATACGCAGTATTTT
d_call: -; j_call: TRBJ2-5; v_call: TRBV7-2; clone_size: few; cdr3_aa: CASSFSLLETQYF; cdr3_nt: TGTGCCAGCAGCTTCTCACTCCTAGAGACCCAGTACTTC
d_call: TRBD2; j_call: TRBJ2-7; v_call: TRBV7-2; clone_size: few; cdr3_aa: CASSPYLAAYEQYF; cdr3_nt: TGTGCCAGCAGCCCGTACCTAGCGGCGTACGAGCAGTACTTC
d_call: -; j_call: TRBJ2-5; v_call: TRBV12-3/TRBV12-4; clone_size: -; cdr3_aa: CASSSVAKTQYF; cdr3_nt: TGTGCCAGCAGTTCGGTAGCGAAGACCCAGTACTTC
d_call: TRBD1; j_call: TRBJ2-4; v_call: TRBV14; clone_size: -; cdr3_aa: CASSPWTGTKNIQYF; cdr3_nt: TGTGCCAGCAGCCCTTGGACAGGGACCAAAAACATTCAGTACTTC
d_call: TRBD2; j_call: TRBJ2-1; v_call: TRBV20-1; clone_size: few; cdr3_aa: CTVAGGMAEQFF; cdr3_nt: TGCACCGTAGCGGGAGGGATGGCTGAGCAGTTCTTC
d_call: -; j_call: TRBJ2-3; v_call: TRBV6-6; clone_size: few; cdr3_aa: CASSYQRATDTQYF; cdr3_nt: TGTGCCAGCAGTTACCAGCGAGCCACAGATACGCAGTATTTT
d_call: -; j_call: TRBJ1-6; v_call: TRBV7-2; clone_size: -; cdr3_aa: CASSSDGVVSPLHF; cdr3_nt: TGTGCCAGCAGCTCCGACGGGGTGGTTTCACCCCTCCACTTT
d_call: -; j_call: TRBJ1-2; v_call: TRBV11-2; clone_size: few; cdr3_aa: CASSLDGFGGYTF; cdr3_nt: TGTGCCAGCAGCTTAGACGGTTTTGGCGGCTACACCTTC
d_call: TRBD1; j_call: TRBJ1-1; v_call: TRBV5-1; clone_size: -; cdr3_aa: CASNPTGGNTEAFF; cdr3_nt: TGCGCCAGCAATCCTACAGGGGGGAACACTGAAGCTTTCTTT
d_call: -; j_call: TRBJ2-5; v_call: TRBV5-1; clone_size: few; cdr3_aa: CASSSGPEETQYF; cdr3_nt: TGCGCCAGCAGCTCGGGACCTGAAGAGACCCAGTACTTC
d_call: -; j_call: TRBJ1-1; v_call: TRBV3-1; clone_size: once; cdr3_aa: CASSWGAGTEAFF; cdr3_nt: TGTGCCAGCAGCTGGGGCGCCGGAACTGAAGCTTTCTTT
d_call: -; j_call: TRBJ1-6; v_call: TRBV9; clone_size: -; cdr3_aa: CASSAAGSRNSPLHF; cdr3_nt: TGTGCCAGCAGCGCAGCGGGCAGCCGTAATTCACCCCTCCACTTT
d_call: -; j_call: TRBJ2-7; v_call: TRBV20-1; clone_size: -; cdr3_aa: CSARVGGRIDEQYF; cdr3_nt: TGCAGTGCTAGAGTAGGGGGTCGTATCGACGAGCAGTACTTC
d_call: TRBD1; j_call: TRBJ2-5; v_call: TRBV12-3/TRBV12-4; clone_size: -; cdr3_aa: CASSQPGQAMYQETQYF; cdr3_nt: TGTGCCAGCAGCCAGCCGGGACAGGCTATGTACCAAGAGACCCAGTACTTC
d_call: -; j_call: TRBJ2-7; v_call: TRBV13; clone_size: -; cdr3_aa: CASSLRDTEQYF; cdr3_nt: TGTGCCAGCAGCCTGCGGGACACCGAGCAGTACTTC